One sample yielded the 31 T cell receptor beta chains listed below, sequenced in a study of identical twins. TCRdb passed the 5' RACE reads through MiXCR, listing each CDR3 protein once. The sample has approximately 410,000 distinct CDR3 sequences, approximately 17% seen once. The sequenced material came from naive T cells sorted from blood. Receptor source: a man in his fifties in good health.

This clonotype turned up a few times. V gene TRBV5-4 combines with J gene TRBJ2-6, with TRBD2 matching 9 bases. Per germline, CDR1 SGHNT and CDR2 YYREEE (reference sequence). With V trimmed by 2 bases and J by 0 bases, 9 bases remained unmatched. The CDR3 has 19 residues. The CDR3 coding sequence is TGTGCCAGCAGCTTTTGGCTAGCGGGAAGAAGCTCTGGGGCCAACGTCCTGACTTTC. It yields the protein CASSFWLAGRSSGANVLTF.

This clonotype was picked up a small number of times. The V and J genes are TRBV28 and TRBJ2-7; TRBD1 aligns across 9 bases. The CDR3 is 14 residues long. V lost 6 bases and J lost 7; bases outside the gene matches: 10. The germline V gene has CDR1 MDHEN and CDR2 SYDVKM. The CDR3 DNA sequence: TGTGCCAGCAGCCCGGGGACAGGGTTGGGGGAGCAGTACTTC. As protein: CASSPGTGLGEQYF.

With respect to this clonotype: A much bigger clone sits one base away, suggesting this may be a read error. This chain links TRBV15 with TRBJ2-7; perhaps TRBD2 as D (6 bases). The V gene lost 5 bases and the J gene lost 7 bases, with 21 bases spanning the gap. Germline V CDR1 and CDR2: LNHNV, YYDKDF (reference sequence). The CDR3 has 15 residues. The CDR3 spells CATSEPGPAGQEQYF. CDR3 in DNA: TGTGCCACCAGCGAACCGGGACCAGCGGGCCAGGAGCAGTACTTC.

V usage is TRBV20-1 and J usage is TRBJ1-1, with unresolved D. The CDR3 length is 16 residues. Trimming stripped 0 bases from V and 0 bases from J, with 14 bases between. From germline, CDR1 is DFQATT and CDR2 SNEGSKA (reference sequence). The CDR3 DNA follows: TGCAGTGCTAGAGATCTCCTGGGCCCTTTGAACACTGAAGCTTTCTTT. Its translation: CSARDLLGPLNTEAFF.

In this sample, this clonotype turned up many times. This chain's CDR3 is CATSRKGTSGKDTQYF. For the CDR3, the DNA is TGTGCCACCAGCAGAAAAGGGACTAGCGGTAAAGATACGCAGTATTTT. The chain employs TRBV15 and TRBJ2-3; 11 bases align to TRBD2. Germline assignment: CDR1 LNHNV and CDR2 YYDKDF (reference sequence). The CDR3 loop spans 16 amino acids. The trim removed 2 bases at V and 5 bases at J, leaving 6 bases unmatched. The whole variable domain, filled in from reference TRBV15 and TRBJ2-3, reads DAMVIQNPRYQVTQFGKPVTLSCSQTLNHNVMYWYQQKSSQAPKLLFHYYDKDFNNEADTPDNFQSRRPNTSFCFLDIRSPGLGDTAMYLCATSRKGTSGKDTQYFGPGTRLTVL.

The V gene is TRBV20-1, the J gene TRBJ2-7, with 7 bases aligning to TRBD1. V shed 5 bases, J shed 1 base, and the junction held 8 bases outside the gene matches. CDR1 is DFQATT, CDR2 SNEGSKA, per germline (reference sequence). CDR3 length: 14 amino acids. The CDR3 reads CSADPTGISYEQYF. In nucleotides, the CDR3 is TGCAGTGCTGACCCGACAGGGATTTCCTACGAGCAGTACTTC.

This clonotype was seen a few times. The chain combines TRBV10-2 with TRBJ2-3, with 8 positions matching TRBD2. CDR3 length equals 16 residues. The V gene end was trimmed by 5 bases and the J gene end by 0 bases; junction bases not matched to a gene: 7. The germline gives CDR1 WSHSY, CDR2 SAAADI. CDR3 DNA sequence: TGCGCCAGCAGTACTTTAGCGGGAACTAGCACAGATACGCAGTATTTT. Translating gives CASSTLAGTSTDTQYF.

This clonotype was detected many times. The rearrangement uses TRBV15 and TRBJ2-1; D tentatively fits TRBD1 or TRBD2 (6 bases each). CDR3 length equals 14 residues. V lost 2 bases, J lost 8 bases, and 13 bases lay in between. CDR1 is LNHNV, CDR2 YYDKDF, per germline (reference sequence). The CDR3 nucleotides are TGTGCCACCAGCAGACCTAGCGAGGGGGATGAGCAGTTCTTC. The encoded protein is CATSRPSEGDEQFF.

In this sample, this clonotype turned up many times. The chain has TRBV5-1 and TRBJ2-1, with D perhaps matching TRBD1 or TRBD2 (5 bases each). The CDR3 spans 15 residues. V lost 3 bases and J 6 bases, leaving 16 bases between the germline ends. From germline, CDR1 is SGHRS and CDR2 YFSETQ. Here the CDR3 DNA reads TGCGCCAGCAGCTGGGGACGCTCACGGGCCAATGAGCAGTTCTTC. Translating gives CASSWGRSRANEQFF. Filled out from reference TRBV5-1 and TRBJ2-1, the complete variable domain reads KAGVTQTPRYLIKTRGQQVTLSCSPISGHRSVSWYQQTPGQGLQFLFEYFSETQRNKGNFPGRFSGRQFSNSRSEMNVSTLELGDSALYLCASSWGRSRANEQFFGPGTRLTVL.

This clonotype was seen only a few times. The chain links TRBV11-2 to TRBJ2-3, with D perhaps matching TRBD1 (5 bases). The germline V gene has CDR1 SGHAT and CDR2 FQNNGV. The CDR3 length is 14 residues. Trimming pared 2 bases from V and 3 bases from J, leaving 9 bases between. Here the CDR3 reads CASSLPDRTDTQYF. The CDR3, as DNA: TGTGCCAGCAGCTTACCCGACAGAACAGATACGCAGTATTTT.

This clonotype appeared many times. The V and J genes are TRBV12-3 or TRBV12-4 and TRBJ2-7; TRBD2 aligns across 10 bases. There are 15 residues in the CDR3. J gave up 5 bases and V 5 bases, and 9 bases lay outside the gene matches. The CDR3 region is CASSPAGTSDDEQYF. The CDR3 region has the DNA TGTGCCAGCAGTCCAGCCGGGACTAGCGATGACGAGCAGTACTTC.

This clonotype was counted at least ten times. This chain uses TRBV5-1 with TRBJ1-2; D remains ambiguous. Between the trimmed V and J ends, which lost 0 bases and 6 bases, there was a span of 24 bases. The CDR3 sequence is 18 residues long. CDR1 is SGHRS, CDR2 YFSETQ, per germline. The CDR3 sequence: CASSLVDPSLQPKHGYTF. The CDR3 nucleotides read TGCGCCAGCAGCTTGGTTGACCCCTCACTGCAACCCAAGCATGGCTACACCTTC.

CDR3 region: CASSFRDRGEQYF. CDR3 coding DNA: TGCGCCAGCAGCTTCCGGGACCGCGGCGAGCAGTACTTC. This rearrangement joins TRBV5-1 to TRBJ2-7; D assignment may be TRBD1 or TRBD2 (5 bases each). V was clipped by 2 bases and J by 6 bases, with 12 bases between them. The CDR3 loop spans 13 amino acids. CDR1 is SGHRS and CDR2 is YFSETQ in the germline V gene.

With regard to this clonotype: Since the CDR3 does not end with the conserved phenylalanine or tryptophan, this likely comes from a read error. The chain has TRBV4-3 and TRBJ2-1, with TRBD1 identical over 10 bases. Germline loops: CDR1 LGHNA, CDR2 YSLEER. The CDR3 covers 16 residues. The V segment lost 0 bases and the J segment 3 bases; nucleotides outside the gene matches: 2. CDR3 nucleotide sequence: TGCGCCAGCAGCCAAGAGTGGGACAGGGGCTACAATGAGCAGTTCCTC. Translated: CASSQEWDRGYNEQFL.

The chain has TRBV27 and TRBJ2-7; D is unclear. Trimming cost V 5 bases and J 0 bases, with 14 bases left between them. Germline V lookup: CDR1 MNHEY, CDR2 SMNVEV (reference sequence). CDR3 length: 15 amino acids. In DNA form, the CDR3 reads TGTGCCAGCAGTATAGGGCGGCCGTCCTCCTACGAGCAGTACTTC. Its translation: CASSIGRPSSYEQYF.

This chain uses TRBV20-1 with TRBJ2-3, with 7 positions matching TRBD2. The trim removed 4 bases at V and 4 bases at J, leaving 8 bases unmatched. Germline values: CDR1 DFQATT, CDR2 SNEGSKA (reference sequence). The CDR3 runs 14 residues. The CDR3: CSAIWRENADTQYF. The CDR3 bases are TGCAGTGCTATTTGGCGGGAGAACGCAGATACGCAGTATTTT.

This clonotype was observed a few times. This chain links TRBV4-3 with TRBJ1-1; perhaps TRBD1 as D (5 bases). Trimming shortened V by 1 base and J by 11 bases, and 11 bases separated the two germline ends. The CDR3 runs 12 residues. Germline CDR1 LGHNA, CDR2 YSLEER. CDR3 coding DNA: TGCGCCAGCAGCCAAGTGGGGGGGTTGGCTTTCTTT. This translates into CASSQVGGLAFF.

This chain uses TRBV11-2 with TRBJ2-7, with unresolved D. V gave up 10 bases and J gave up 3 bases, with 22 bases separating them. CDR1 is SGHAT and CDR2 is FQNNGV in the germline V gene. CDR3 length: 15 residues. The CDR3 sequence is CATGPRVPTYYEQYF. The CDR3 DNA reads as TGTGCCACCGGGCCCCGGGTACCTACCTACTACGAGCAGTACTTC.

The chain carries TRBV20-1 and TRBJ2-2, with no clear D. The germline gives CDR1 DFQATT, CDR2 SNEGSKA (reference sequence). The CDR3 length is 14 residues. Trimming shortened V by 3 bases and J by 0 bases, and 8 bases separated the two germline ends. The CDR3 region has the DNA TGCAGTGCTAGTTATGCTTCGAACACCGGGGAGCTGTTTTTT. Protein product: CSASYASNTGELFF.

In this sample, this clonotype turned up a few times. This chain joins TRBV11-1 and TRBJ1-3; D is ambiguous. Looked up from germline, CDR1 is SGHAT and CDR2 is FQDESV (reference sequence). This CDR3 has 18 amino acids. V was pared by 5 bases and J by 0 bases, with 20 bases between. In DNA form, the CDR3 reads TGTGCCAGCAGCCACGTGACCCGTGGACGGAACTCTGGAAACACCATATATTTT. As protein: CASSHVTRGRNSGNTIYF.

This sequence joins TRBV14 and TRBJ2-1, with no clear D. The germline gives CDR1 SGHDN, CDR2 FVKESK. V was clipped by 4 bases and J by 9 bases, with 10 bases between them. This CDR3 is 12 amino acids long. In DNA, the CDR3 is TGTGCCAGCAGCCCTCAAGGCACTGAGCAGTTCTTC. Translated, it gives CASSPQGTEQFF.

This clonotype was counted a few times. The chain uses TRBV20-1 and TRBJ2-2; perhaps TRBD2 as D (5 bases). This CDR3 comprises 14 residues. CDR1 and CDR2 from the germline V gene are DFQATT and SNEGSKA (reference sequence). V shed 3 bases and J shed 2 bases, with 10 bases lying between them. This CDR3 is CSARLGINTGELFF. The CDR3 DNA is TGCAGTGCTAGGCTCGGGATTAACACCGGGGAGCTGTTTTTT.

V is TRBV7-2 and J is TRBJ2-5, with 12 bases lining up with TRBD2. The V gene end was trimmed by 4 bases and the J gene end by 5 bases; junction bases not matched to a gene: 5. The V gene's germline CDR1 is SGHTA and CDR2 FQGNSA. The CDR3 runs 15 residues. The CDR3 DNA reads as TGTGCCAGCAGCTCGACGACTAGCGGGAGTGAGACCCAGTACTTC. This translates into CASSSTTSGSETQYF. The entire variable domain, with the rest obtained from reference TRBV7-2 and TRBJ2-5, is as follows: GAGVSQSPSNKVTEKGKDVELRCDPISGHTALYWYRQSLGQGLEFLIYFQGNSAPDKSGLPSDRFSAERTGGSVSTLTIQRTQQEDSAVYLCASSSTTSGSETQYFGPGTRLLVL.

Ten or more counts support this clonotype. In DNA, the CDR3 is TGCAGTGCTAGTGGTAGCGGGAGAGGAGTATCCTACGAGCAGTACTTC. The encoded protein is CSASGSGRGVSYEQYF. This chain uses TRBV20-1 with TRBJ2-7; 9 bases are shared with TRBD2. With 3 bases clipped from V and 1 base from J, the junction kept 10 bases outside the gene matches. Germline assignment: CDR1 DFQATT and CDR2 SNEGSKA (reference sequence). CDR3 length: 16 residues.

The chain has TRBV5-1 and TRBJ2-1; 9 positions match TRBD1. J was trimmed by 7 bases and V by 4 bases; bases with no gene match: 9. From germline, CDR1 is SGHRS and CDR2 YFSETQ. The CDR3 has 15 amino acids. This CDR3 reads CASSLAGTGMNEQFF. The CDR3 DNA follows: TGCGCCAGCAGCCTGGCCGGGACAGGGATGAATGAGCAGTTCTTC.

This clonotype was seen more than once but under ten times. The chain combines TRBV18 with TRBJ2-4; D is uncertain. The CDR3 is 13 residues long. CDR1 KGHSH and CDR2 LQKENI come from the germline V gene. Trimming removed 6 bases at V and 8 bases at J, with 14 bases between. The chain's CDR3 is CASSPRQADIQYF. The CDR3, as DNA: TGTGCCAGCTCCCCTCGCCAGGCGGACATTCAGTACTTC.

This clonotype was detected only a few times. The gene calls are TRBV7-2 and TRBJ2-5, with 8 bases identical to TRBD1. CDR1 and CDR2 from the germline V gene are SGHTA and FQGNSA. The CDR3 spans 17 residues. Germline trimming cut 0 bases from V and 2 bases from J; bases unmatched to any gene: 8. The DNA of the CDR3 is TGTGCCAGCAGCTTAGCCAAACAGGGGGTCCAACAAGAGACCCAGTACTTC. Encoded protein: CASSLAKQGVQQETQYF.

The chain joins TRBV4-3 to TRBJ2-5; TRBD1 matches 9 bases. The CDR3 spans 16 residues. Germline trimming cut 0 bases from V and 5 bases from J; bases unmatched to any gene: 7. Per the germline V gene, CDR1 is LGHNA and CDR2 is YSLEER. The CDR3: CASSQEGTGPGETQYF. The CDR3 DNA sequence: TGCGCCAGCAGCCAAGAGGGGACAGGGCCGGGGGAGACCCAGTACTTC.

This clonotype appeared many times. The rearrangement uses TRBV12-3 or TRBV12-4 and TRBJ2-2; D might be TRBD1 (6 bases). The CDR3 contains 15 residues. With 4 bases removed from V and 3 bases from J, the gap between germline ends came to 12 bases. In DNA form, the CDR3 reads TGTGCCAGCAGTTCAATCGGACAGTACACCGGGGAGCTGTTTTTT. This encodes CASSSIGQYTGELFF.

This clonotype was recorded a few times. The chain carries TRBV20-1 and TRBJ2-1; 9 bases fit TRBD2. The CDR3 is made up of 18 amino acids. The trim removed 0 bases at V and 6 bases at J, leaving 15 bases unmatched. Germline CDR1 is DFQATT and CDR2 is SNEGSKA (reference sequence). CDR3 DNA: TGCAGTGCTAGAGACCCTCGGGCTAGCGGGACCAGGGCCAATGAGCAGTTCTTC. This encodes CSARDPRASGTRANEQFF.

The chain's CDR3 is CASSAEEGYEQFF. CDR3 sequence (DNA): TGTGCCAGCAGCGCCGAGGAGGGATATGAGCAGTTCTTC. This chain connects TRBV6-2 or TRBV6-3 to TRBJ2-1, with a tentative D call TRBD2 (6 bases). CDR1 and CDR2 (germline): MNHEY, SVGEGT. The CDR3 runs 13 residues. Trimming pared 6 bases from V and 8 bases from J, leaving 14 bases between.